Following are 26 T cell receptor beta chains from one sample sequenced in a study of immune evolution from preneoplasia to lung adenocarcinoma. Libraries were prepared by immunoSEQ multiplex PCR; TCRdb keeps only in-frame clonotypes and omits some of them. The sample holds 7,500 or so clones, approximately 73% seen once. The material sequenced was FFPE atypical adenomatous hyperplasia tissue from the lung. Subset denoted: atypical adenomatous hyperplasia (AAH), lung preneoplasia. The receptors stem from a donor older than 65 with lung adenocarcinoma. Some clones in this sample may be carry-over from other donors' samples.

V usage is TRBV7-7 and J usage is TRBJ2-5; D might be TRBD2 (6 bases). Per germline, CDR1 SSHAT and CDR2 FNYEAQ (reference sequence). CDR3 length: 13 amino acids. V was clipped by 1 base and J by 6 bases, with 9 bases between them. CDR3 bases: TGTGCCAGCAGCTTAGACGGGAGTAAGACCCAGTACTTC. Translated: CASSLDGSKTQYF.

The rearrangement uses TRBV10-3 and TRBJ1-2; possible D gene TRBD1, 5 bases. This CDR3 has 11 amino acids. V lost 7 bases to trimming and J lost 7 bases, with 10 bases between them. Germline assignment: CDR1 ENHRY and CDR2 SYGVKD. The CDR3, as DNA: TGTGCCATCACCGGAGGGGCTGGCTACACCTTC. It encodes CAITGGAGYTF.

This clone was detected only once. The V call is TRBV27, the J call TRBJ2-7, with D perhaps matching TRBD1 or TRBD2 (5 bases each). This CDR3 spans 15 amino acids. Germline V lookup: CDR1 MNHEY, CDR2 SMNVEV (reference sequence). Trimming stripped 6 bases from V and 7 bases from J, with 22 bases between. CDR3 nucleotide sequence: TGTGCCAGCAGGCCCGTCGGGGCGGGTTTGGGGGAGCAGTACTTC. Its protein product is CASRPVGAGLGEQYF.

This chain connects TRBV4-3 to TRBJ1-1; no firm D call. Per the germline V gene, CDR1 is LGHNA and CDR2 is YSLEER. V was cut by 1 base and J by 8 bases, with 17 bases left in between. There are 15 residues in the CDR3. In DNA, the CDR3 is TGCGCCAGCAGCCAAGGATCTCAGTCGCGGGAAGAAGCTTTCTTT. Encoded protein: CASSQGSQSREEAFF.

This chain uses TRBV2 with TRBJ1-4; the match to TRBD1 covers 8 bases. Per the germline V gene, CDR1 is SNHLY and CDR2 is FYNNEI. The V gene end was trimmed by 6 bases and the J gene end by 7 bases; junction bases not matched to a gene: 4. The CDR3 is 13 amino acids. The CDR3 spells CASSDRGVEKLFF. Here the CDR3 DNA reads TGTGCCAGCAGCGACAGGGGCGTTGAAAAACTGTTTTTT.

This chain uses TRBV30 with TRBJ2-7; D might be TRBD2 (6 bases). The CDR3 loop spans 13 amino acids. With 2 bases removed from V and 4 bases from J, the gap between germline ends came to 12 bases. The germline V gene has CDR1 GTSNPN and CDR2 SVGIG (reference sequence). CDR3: CAWSRETAYEQYF. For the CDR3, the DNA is TGTGCCTGGAGTCGGGAGACGGCTTACGAGCAGTACTTC.

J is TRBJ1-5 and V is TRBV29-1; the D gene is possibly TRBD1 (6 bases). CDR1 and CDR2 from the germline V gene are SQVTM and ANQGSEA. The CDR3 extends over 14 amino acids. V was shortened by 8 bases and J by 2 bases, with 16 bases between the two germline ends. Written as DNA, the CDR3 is TGCAGCTATACGTCCGGGGGCGGCAATCAGCCCCAGCATTTT. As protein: CSYTSGGGNQPQHF. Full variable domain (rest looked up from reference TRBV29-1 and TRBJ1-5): SAVISQKPSRDICQRGTSLTIQCQVDSQVTMMFWYRQQPGQSLTLIATANQGSEATYESGFVIDKFPISRPNLTFSTLTVSNMSPEDSSIYLCSYTSGGGNQPQHFGDGTRLSIL.

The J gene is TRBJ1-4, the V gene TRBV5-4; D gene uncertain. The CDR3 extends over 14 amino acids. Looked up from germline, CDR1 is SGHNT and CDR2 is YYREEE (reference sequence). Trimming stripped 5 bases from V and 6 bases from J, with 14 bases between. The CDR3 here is CASSRVGPDEKLFF. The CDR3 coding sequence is TGTGCCAGCAGTCGGGTGGGTCCCGATGAAAAACTGTTTTTT.

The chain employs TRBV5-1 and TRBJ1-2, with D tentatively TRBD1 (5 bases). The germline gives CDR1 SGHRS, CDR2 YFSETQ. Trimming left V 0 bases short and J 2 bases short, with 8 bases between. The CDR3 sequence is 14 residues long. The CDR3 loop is CASSLGQLNYGYTF. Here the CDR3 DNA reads TGCGCCAGCAGCTTGGGACAGCTCAACTATGGCTACACCTTC.

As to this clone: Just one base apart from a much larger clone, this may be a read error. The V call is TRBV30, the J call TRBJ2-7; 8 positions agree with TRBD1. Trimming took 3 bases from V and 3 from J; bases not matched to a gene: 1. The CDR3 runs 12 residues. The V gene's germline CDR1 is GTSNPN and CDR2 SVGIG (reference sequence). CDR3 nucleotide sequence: TGTGCCTGGAGAGACAGGGGCTACGAGCAGTACTTC. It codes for CAWRDRGYEQYF.

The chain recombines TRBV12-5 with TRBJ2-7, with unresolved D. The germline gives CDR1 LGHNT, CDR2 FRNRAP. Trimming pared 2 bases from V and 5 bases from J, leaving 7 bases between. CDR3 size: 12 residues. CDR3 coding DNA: TGTGCTAGTGGTTTGTCCAGCGACGAGCAGTACTTC. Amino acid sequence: CASGLSSDEQYF.

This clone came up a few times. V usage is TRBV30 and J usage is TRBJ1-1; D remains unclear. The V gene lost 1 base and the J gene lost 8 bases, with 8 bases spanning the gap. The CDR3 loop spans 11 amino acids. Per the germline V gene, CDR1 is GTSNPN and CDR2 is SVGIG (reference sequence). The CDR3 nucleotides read TGTGCCTGGAGTGGTCGGGGAGAAGCTTTCTTT. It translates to CAWSGRGEAFF.

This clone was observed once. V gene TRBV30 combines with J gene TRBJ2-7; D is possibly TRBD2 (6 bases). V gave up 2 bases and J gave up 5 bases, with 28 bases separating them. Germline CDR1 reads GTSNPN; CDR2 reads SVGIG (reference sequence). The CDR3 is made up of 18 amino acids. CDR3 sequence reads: CAWSWAGSRGLILDEQYF. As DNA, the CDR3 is TGTGCCTGGAGTTGGGCGGGGTCTAGGGGACTCATCCTGGACGAGCAGTACTTC.

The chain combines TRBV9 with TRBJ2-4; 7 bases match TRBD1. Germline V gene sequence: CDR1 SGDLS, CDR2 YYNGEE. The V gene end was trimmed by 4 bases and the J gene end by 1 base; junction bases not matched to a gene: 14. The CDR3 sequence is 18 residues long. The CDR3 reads CASSKTGTVDQAKNIQYF. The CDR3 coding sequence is TGTGCCAGCAGCAAAACCGGGACAGTGGACCAGGCCAAAAACATTCAGTACTTC.

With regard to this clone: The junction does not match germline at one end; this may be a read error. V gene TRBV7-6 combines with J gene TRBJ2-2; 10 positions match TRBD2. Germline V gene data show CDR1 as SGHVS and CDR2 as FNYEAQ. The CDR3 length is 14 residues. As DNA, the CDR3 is TGTGCCAGCAGCCTAGCGGGAGCGTCCGGGGAGCTGTTTTTT. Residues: CASSLAGASGELFF.

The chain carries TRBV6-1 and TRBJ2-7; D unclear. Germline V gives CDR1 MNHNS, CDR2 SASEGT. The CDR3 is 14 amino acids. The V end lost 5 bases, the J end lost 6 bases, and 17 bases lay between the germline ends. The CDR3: CASSLDPTYGEQYF. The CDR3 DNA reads TGTGCCAGCAGTTTGGACCCGACTTATGGCGAGCAGTACTTC.

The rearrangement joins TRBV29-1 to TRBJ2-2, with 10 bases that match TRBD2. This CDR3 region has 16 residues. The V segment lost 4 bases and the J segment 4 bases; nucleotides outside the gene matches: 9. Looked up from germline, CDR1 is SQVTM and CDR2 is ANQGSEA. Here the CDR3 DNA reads TGCAGCGTTGTTCTCCTCGAGCGGGAGGGCACCGGGGAGCTGTTTTTT. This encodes CSVVLLEREGTGELFF.

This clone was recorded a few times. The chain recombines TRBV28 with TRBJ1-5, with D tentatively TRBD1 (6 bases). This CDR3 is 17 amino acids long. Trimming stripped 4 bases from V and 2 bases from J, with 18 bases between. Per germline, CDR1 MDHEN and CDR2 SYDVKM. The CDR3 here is CASSSTGSVLGNQPQHF. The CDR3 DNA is TGTGCCAGCAGTTCAACAGGGTCTGTGCTAGGCAATCAGCCCCAGCATTTT.

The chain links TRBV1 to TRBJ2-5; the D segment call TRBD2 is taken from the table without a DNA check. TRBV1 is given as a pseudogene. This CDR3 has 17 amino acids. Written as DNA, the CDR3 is TGCACCAGCAGCCCATGGGGCTGCGGGAGGCCTAGAGAGACCCAGTACTTC. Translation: CTSSPWGCGRPRETQYF.

CDR3 nucleotides: TGTGCCAGCAGCTTTAGCGGGGCGTTACGCTCTAGCACAGATACGCAGTATTTT. Translation: CASSFSGALRSSTDTQYF. V and J are TRBV7-9 and TRBJ2-3; 8 positions agree with TRBD2. CDR1 is SEHNR, CDR2 FQNEAQ, per germline (reference sequence). The CDR3 length is 18 residues. After removal of 3 bases from V and 0 bases from J, the junction contained 11 bases not matched to a gene.

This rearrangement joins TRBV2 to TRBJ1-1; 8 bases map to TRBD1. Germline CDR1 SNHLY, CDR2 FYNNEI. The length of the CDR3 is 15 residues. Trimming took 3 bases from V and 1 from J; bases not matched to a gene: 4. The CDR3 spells CASSDRGLGNTEAFF. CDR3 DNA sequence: TGTGCCAGCAGTGACAGGGGGCTCGGGAACACTGAAGCTTTCTTT.

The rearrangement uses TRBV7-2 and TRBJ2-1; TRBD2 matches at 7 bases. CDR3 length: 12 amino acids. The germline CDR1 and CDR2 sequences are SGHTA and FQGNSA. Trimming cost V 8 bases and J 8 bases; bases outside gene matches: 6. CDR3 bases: TGTGCCAGCGGGAGGGCCGACGATGAGCAGTTCTTC. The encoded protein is CASGRADDEQFF.

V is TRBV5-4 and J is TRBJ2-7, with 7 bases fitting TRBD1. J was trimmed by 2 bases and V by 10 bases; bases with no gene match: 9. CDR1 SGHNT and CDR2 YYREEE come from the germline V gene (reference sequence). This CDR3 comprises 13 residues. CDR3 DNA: TGTGCCGGAAGGGACAGCGTAACCTACGAGCAGTACTTC. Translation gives CAGRDSVTYEQYF.

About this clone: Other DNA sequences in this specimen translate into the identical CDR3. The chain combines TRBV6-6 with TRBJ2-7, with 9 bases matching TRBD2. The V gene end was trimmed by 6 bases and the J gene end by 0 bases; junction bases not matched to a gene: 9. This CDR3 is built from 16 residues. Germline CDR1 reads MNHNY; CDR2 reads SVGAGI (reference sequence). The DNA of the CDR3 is TGTGCCAGCAGACGCCCTGGGACTAGCAGCTCCTACGAGCAGTACTTC. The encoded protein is CASRRPGTSSSYEQYF.

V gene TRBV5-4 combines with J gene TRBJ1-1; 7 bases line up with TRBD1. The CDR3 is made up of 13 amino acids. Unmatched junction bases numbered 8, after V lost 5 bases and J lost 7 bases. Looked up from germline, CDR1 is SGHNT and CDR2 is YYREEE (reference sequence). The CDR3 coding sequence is TGTGCCAGCAGGGCTACAGGGGAGGGTGAAGCTTTCTTT. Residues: CASRATGEGEAFF.

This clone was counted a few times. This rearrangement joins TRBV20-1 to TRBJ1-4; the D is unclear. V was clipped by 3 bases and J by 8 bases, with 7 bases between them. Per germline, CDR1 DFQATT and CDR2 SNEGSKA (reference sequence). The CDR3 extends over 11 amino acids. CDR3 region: CSARTQEKLFF. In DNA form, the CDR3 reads TGCAGTGCTAGGACACAGGAAAAACTGTTTTTT.